This is a list of T cell receptor beta chains from one sample in a study of spatial heterogeneity in lung cancer. TCRdb re-analysed the 5' RACE reads in MiXCR, keeping a single row per CDR3 protein. The sample contains fewer than 20,000 distinct CDR3 sequences, about 20% of which appear only once. The source material was PBMCs, sampled at surgery. The receptors here all came from a male donor with early-stage non-small cell lung cancer. Each CDR3 is given with its conserved first and last residue. A D gene is named only where the DNA matches it firmly. Only some rows state a clone size, as once, few, many or a class for expanded clones.

d_gene	abundance	v_gene	j_gene	CDR3aa	CDR3nt
.	few	TRBV4-1	TRBJ2-7	CASSQDGGSDEQYF	TGCGCCAGCAGCCAAGACGGAGGGTCCGACGAGCAGTACTTC
.	many	TRBV29-1	TRBJ2-5	CSVFQGAEGTQYF	TGCAGCGTCTTCCAGGGTGCTGAGGGGACCCAGTACTTC
TRBD1	few	TRBV20-1	TRBJ2-7	CSALDRGTYEQYF	TGCAGTGCTTTGGACAGGGGGACCTACGAGCAGTACTTC
.	many	TRBV7-8	TRBJ1-6	CASSDRMVGANSPLHF	TGTGCCAGCAGCGACCGAATGGTTGGAGCTAATTCACCCCTCCACTTT
.	few	TRBV10-3	TRBJ2-2	CAISENRETGELFF	TGTGCCATCAGTGAAAACAGGGAGACCGGGGAGCTGTTTTTT
TRBD1	.	TRBV4-1	TRBJ1-2	CASSQDPQGANSYGYTF	TGCGCCAGCAGCCAAGACCCACAGGGGGCGAATAGCTATGGCTACACCTTC
TRBD1	few	TRBV7-3	TRBJ1-2	CASSLTPADRVYGYTF	TGTGCCAGCAGCTTAACCCCGGCGGACAGGGTCTATGGCTACACCTTC
.	many	TRBV7-2	TRBJ1-1	CASSAYSFQGTEAFF	TGTGCCAGCAGCGCCTACTCGTTCCAGGGTACTGAAGCTTTCTTT
TRBD2	once	TRBV10-2	TRBJ2-1	CASTSGVMRNEQFF	TGCGCCAGTACTAGCGGGGTCATGCGGAATGAGCAGTTCTTC
TRBD2	few	TRBV13	TRBJ2-1	CASSAGLAEYGDEQFF	TGTGCCAGCAGCGCTGGACTAGCGGAGTATGGGGATGAGCAGTTCTTC
.	many	TRBV7-9	TRBJ1-2	CASSSVGQGANYGYTF	TGTGCCAGCAGCTCCGTGGGTCAGGGAGCTAACTATGGCTACACCTTC
.	few	TRBV11-2	TRBJ2-5	CASSLGVGQETQYF	TGTGCCAGCAGCCTGGGGGTGGGGCAAGAGACCCAGTACTTC
.	.	TRBV27	TRBJ1-4	CASRLGEKLFF	TGTGCCAGCAGACTCGGAGAAAAACTGTTTTTT
TRBD2	few	TRBV7-2	TRBJ2-5	CASSRQAGRQETQYF	TGTGCCAGCAGCCGCCAAGCGGGGAGGCAAGAGACCCAGTACTTC
.	many	TRBV20-1	TRBJ1-5	CSARTEYSNQPQHF	TGCAGTGCTCGGACAGAATATAGCAATCAGCCCCAGCATTTT
.	.	TRBV29-1	TRBJ1-2	CSVLSIANYGYTF	TGCAGCGTCCTGTCGATAGCTAACTATGGCTACACCTTC
.	medium-sized	TRBV7-9	TRBJ1-1	CASSFSQTQAFF	TGTGCCAGCAGCTTTTCACAGACCCAAGCTTTCTTT
.	.	TRBV7-8	TRBJ2-1	CASSLEHGRDAFF	TGTGCCAGCAGCTTAGAACATGGGCGAGACGCGTTCTTC
TRBD2	.	TRBV3-1	TRBJ2-3	CASSQWTSGGAQYF	TGTGCCAGCAGCCAGTGGACTAGCGGGGGGGCGCAGTATTTT
TRBD2	.	TRBV20-1	TRBJ2-5	CSAHPLEAGAQETQYF	TGCAGTGCTCATCCCCTCGAAGCGGGGGCACAAGAGACCCAGTACTTC
.	many	TRBV6-1	TRBJ1-5	CASSEFVGSDQPQHF	TGTGCCAGCAGTGAATTCGTGGGGAGCGATCAGCCCCAGCATTTT
.	few	TRBV7-9	TRBJ2-5	CASSQGHVQETQYF	TGTGCCAGCAGTCAAGGACATGTCCAAGAGACCCAGTACTTC
TRBD1	many	TRBV9	TRBJ2-5	CASSEPTGGEIRETQYF	TGTGCCAGCAGCGAACCCACAGGGGGCGAAATTCGAGAGACCCAGTACTTC
.	many	TRBV5-1	TRBJ2-2	CASSPGPPNTGELFF	TGCGCCAGCAGCCCGGGCCCACCTAACACCGGGGAGCTGTTTTTT
.	many	TRBV27	TRBJ2-3	CASSFISSTDTQYF	TGTGCCAGCAGTTTCATATCTAGCACAGATACGCAGTATTTT
.	many	TRBV7-9	TRBJ2-7	CASSGNYEQYF	TGTGCCAGCAGCGGAAACTACGAGCAGTACTTC
TRBD1	many	TRBV6-5	TRBJ1-1	CASSDVTGDTEAFF	TGTGCCAGCAGTGACGTGACAGGGGACACTGAAGCTTTCTTT
.	many	TRBV4-1	TRBJ2-7	CASSRDDSASSYEQYF	TGCGCCAGCAGCCGCGACGACAGTGCTAGCTCCTACGAGCAGTACTTC
.	medium-sized	TRBV15	TRBJ1-1	CATSPSGTEAFF	TGTGCCACCAGCCCTAGTGGAACTGAAGCTTTCTTT
.	many	TRBV6-1	TRBJ2-5	CASSEFRRVETQYF	TGTGCCAGCAGTGAATTTCGGAGGGTCGAGACCCAGTACTTC
.	.	TRBV7-3	TRBJ1-1	CASSQILNTEAFF	TGTGCCAGCAGTCAAATACTGAACACTGAAGCTTTCTTT